This TCR beta chain appears in the sequencing data of a study of T-cell reconstitution after alpha-beta-depleted transplantation in children (dated by TCRdb to about 2016). A note on the overall study: Using TCR repertoire profiling, the study followed T-cell immune reconstitution in a quantitative way in children after TCRalphabeta/CD19-depleted allogeneic hematopoietic cell transplantation.

In regard to this clonotype: Its antigen is currently not known. Base qualities are not at hand, and no much larger clone is one base apart.

Points the paper makes about the study in general: Hyperexpanded clone frequencies declined over subsequent months; after one year, T-cell counts and TCRbeta diversity were mostly attributed to newly produced T cells. In some patients, the high TCRbeta diversity seen at day 60 was put down to recipient T cells and intrathymic progenitors that had survived conditioning. About two months after transplant, the apparently early recovery of alphabetaT-cell counts reportedly depended on just several hundred clones that had expanded rapidly and came from non-depleted graft cells.

Libraries were built with PCR. Sequenced on an Illumina HiSeq 2500. TCR libraries were prepared with molecular barcoding, using unique molecular identifiers to normalize TCRbeta repertoire quantification. The raw public reads went through TCRdb reprocessing: fastp at Q25, MiXCR clone calling, in-frame beta chains kept. Each CDR3 protein appears once, grouped with its most common genes and DNA. This sample is represented by 250,000 to 300,000 distinct CDR3 sequences; around 9.1% of them were singletons. The top ten clonotypes cover roughly 7.1% of the sample. Per the germline V gene, SGHRS is the CDR1 and YFSETQ is the CDR2. The cysteine opens and the phenylalanine closes a CDR3 of 12 amino acids. The CDR3 DNA has 36 bases and is translated from base 1. The trim is 5 bases for V and 3 bases for J, with a gap of 7 bases between the germline ends. The intended sense of this specimen's treatment or condition label: allogeneic hematopoietic cell transplantation with graft depleted of TCRalphabeta T cells and CD19 B cells. TCRalphabeta/CD19-depleted allogeneic hematopoietic cell grafts were given to the transplant recipients, all of whom were children.

Sequencing was performed on PBMCs, taken before TCRalphabeta/CD19-depleted stem cell transplant. This clonotype was obtained from a boy younger than two with acute myeloid leukemia, due to receive a stem cell transplant. Here the chain combines TRBV5-1 and TRBJ2-3; matching of 5 bases hints at TRBD2 as the D gene. The CDR3 is CASRLVTDTQYF. The DNA is TGCGCCAGCAGACTAGTGACAGATACGCAGTATTTT.